What follows are 6 T cell receptor beta chains derived from one specimen sequenced in a study of T cell changes during pregnancy in multiple sclerosis. Only in-frame clones appear in the TCRdb table, and some are missing; sequencing was by immunoSEQ multiplex PCR. Here the sample spans around 88,000 clones, roughly nine tenths being singletons. The sequencing used peripheral blood, collected in the first trimester of pregnancy. These receptors were obtained from a female donor with multiple sclerosis, enrolled in a pregnancy study.

The gene calls are TRBV7-9 and TRBJ2-7; the match to TRBD1 covers 8 bases. CDR1 and CDR2 (germline): SEHNR, FQNEAQ (reference sequence). This CDR3 has 13 residues. Trimming cost V 8 bases and J 6 bases; bases outside gene matches: 9. CDR3 sequence: CASGYLDRGEQYF. The CDR3 DNA reads as TGTGCCAGCGGCTACCTCGACAGGGGCGAGCAGTACTTC.

The V call is TRBV7-9, the J call TRBJ2-5; 10 nucleotides line up with TRBD1. In germline, CDR1 is SEHNR, CDR2 FQNEAQ (reference sequence). This CDR3 is built from 15 residues. With 7 bases clipped from V and 5 bases from J, the junction kept 10 bases outside the gene matches. The CDR3 region is CASTLDRGAGETQYF. The CDR3 region has the DNA TGTGCCAGCACCCTGGACAGGGGGGCTGGCGAGACCCAGTACTTC.

This clone came up a few times. The gene calls are TRBV7-8 and TRBJ1-2; 9 bases line up with TRBD1. This CDR3 is built from 15 residues. Germline V gene sequence: CDR1 SGHVS, CDR2 FQNEAQ. Trimming at V came to 2 bases and at J to 4 bases, leaving 5 bases not matched to a gene. The CDR3 DNA sequence: TGTGCCAGCAGCTTAACGGACAGGGGAAGCTATGGCTACACCTTC. Translating gives CASSLTDRGSYGYTF.

This clone is a singleton in its sample. The V gene is TRBV11-3, the J gene TRBJ2-5; maybe TRBD2 (6 bases). The V end lost 5 bases, the J end lost 3 bases, and 7 bases lay between the germline ends. CDR1 SGHNT and CDR2 YENEEA come from the germline V gene. This CDR3 is 12 amino acids long. CDR3 DNA sequence: TGTGCCAGCAGCCCGGGGGAAGAGACCCAGTACTTC. This gives the protein CASSPGEETQYF.

This chain uses TRBV30 with TRBJ1-3; D may be TRBD1 (6 bases). CDR3 length: 15 residues. Germline values: CDR1 GTSNPN, CDR2 SVGIG (reference sequence). Trimming removed 1 base at V and 8 bases at J, with 18 bases between. CDR3 sequence (DNA): TGTGCCTGGAGTGGGACAGATTTCTCAGGATACACCATATATTTT. Translated, it gives CAWSGTDFSGYTIYF.

The V call is TRBV28, the J call TRBJ2-3, with 8 bases aligning to TRBD2. The CDR3 runs 18 residues. The germline gives CDR1 MDHEN, CDR2 SYDVKM. The V segment lost 3 bases and the J segment 1 base; nucleotides outside the gene matches: 12. CDR3 DNA: TGTGCCAGCAGTTTTAGGGGTTTGGCGGGAGGTCGCACAGATACGCAGTATTTT. Protein product: CASSFRGLAGGRTDTQYF.